Each of the 2 T cell receptor beta chains below was sequenced from the same sample in a study of blood T cell repertoires in COVID-19. Measured with immunoSEQ multiplex PCR; TCRdb has only the in-frame clones, and not every one. The table includes about 100,000 clones, around nine tenths detected once. Sample: peripheral blood. The receptors originated from a woman in her twenties or thirties with acute or convalescent COVID-19.

V gene TRBV24-1 combines with J gene TRBJ1-1, with 10 bases lining up with TRBD1. After removal of 7 bases from V and 5 bases from J, the junction contained 3 bases not matched to a gene. This CDR3 is built from 13 residues. Germline V gene data show CDR1 as KGHDR and CDR2 as SFDVKD. Here the CDR3 reads CATRRTGGTEAFF. The CDR3 coding sequence is TGTGCCACCAGGCGGACAGGGGGGACTGAAGCTTTCTTT.

The rearrangement uses TRBV5-1 and TRBJ1-2, with 10 bases matching TRBD1. This CDR3 is built from 15 residues. V lost 3 bases to trimming and J lost 6 bases; unmatched junction nucleotides: 8. Germline CDR1 and CDR2: SGHRS and YFSETQ. The CDR3 bases are TGCGCCAGCAGCTCAATTGACAGGGGGCAAGATGGCTACACCTTC. It codes for CASSSIDRGQDGYTF.